Below, 4 T cell receptor beta chains from the same sample are listed, as sequenced in a study of blood T cell repertoires in COVID-19. The data were produced by immunoSEQ multiplex PCR, yet TCRdb's version contains in-frame clones alone and is incomplete. This table holds about 160,000 clones, about 92% found once. The sample comprised peripheral blood. The receptors come from a man aged 55 to 70 with active or convalescent COVID-19.

J is TRBJ2-7 and V is TRBV5-8; D gene uncertain. Germline V gene data show CDR1 as SGHTS and CDR2 as YDEGEE. The CDR3 runs to 13 residues. V lost 0 bases and J 2 bases, leaving 6 bases between the germline ends. CDR3 amino acids: CASSLVRAYEQYF. The CDR3 nucleotides are TGTGCCAGCAGCTTGGTGAGAGCCTACGAGCAGTACTTC. The full variable domain, its missing parts supplied by reference TRBV5-8 and TRBJ2-7, is EAGVTQSPTHLIKTRGQQATLRCSPISGHTSVYWYQQALGLGLQFLLWYDEGEERNRGNFPPRFSGRQFPNYSSELNVNALELEDSALYLCASSLVRAYEQYFGPGTRLTVT.

The rearrangement links TRBV30 to TRBJ1-3, with TRBD1 matching over 8 bases. V shed 0 bases and J 0 bases; nucleotides not matched to a gene: 4. Germline V lookup: CDR1 GTSNPN, CDR2 SVGIG (reference sequence). The CDR3 covers 16 residues. CDR3 loop: CAWSVQGELSGNTIYF. Here the CDR3 DNA reads TGTGCCTGGAGTGTACAGGGGGAACTCTCTGGAAACACCATATATTTT.

V usage is TRBV14 and J usage is TRBJ1-6; D call uncertain. V shed 4 bases and J shed 4 bases, with 8 bases lying between them. CDR1 is SGHDN, CDR2 FVKESK, per germline. The CDR3 loop spans 14 amino acids. CDR3 amino acids: CASSRGVYNSPLHF. In DNA, the CDR3 is TGTGCCAGCAGCCGGGGAGTATATAATTCACCCCTCCACTTT.

The chain couples TRBV21-1 to TRBJ2-5; no DNA check was done on the table's D call, TRBD1. TRBV21-1 is listed as a pseudogene. This CDR3 contains 14 residues. The chain's CDR3 is CASSVPGQAETQYF. The CDR3 bases are TGTGCCAGCAGCGTACCGGGACAGGCAGAGACCCAGTACTTC.